The subject of this entry is one T cell receptor (beta chain). No antigen is known for it. This sample is drawn from a study of CXCR3-negative and CXCR3-positive naive CD8 T cells. Findings and caveats of the study: Similarly elevated diversity marked both naive subsets, with memory CD8+ cells showing far lower diversity. A higher hydrophobicity marked the TRB CDR3s of CXCR3-positive naive cells versus CXCR3-negative naive cells.

UMI labels and 5' RACE were used to prepare the TRB cDNA libraries. No DNA is given; TCRdb re-called the 5' RACE reads and lists each CDR3 protein once. Its table lists some 150,000 distinct CDR3 sequences. From germline, CDR1 is DFQATT and CDR2 SNEGSKA (reference sequence). The CDR3 has 13 residues. The receptor was derived from a human donor in good health. Some clones in this sample may be carry-over from other donors' samples. The J gene is TRBJ2-5, the V gene TRBV20-1; TCRdb indicates TRBD2, and absent DNA this call remains unverified. The sample comprised naive CXCR3+ CD8+ T cells from blood. Subset noted: CD45RO-CCR7+CD27+CD95- naive CD8+ T cells expressing CXCR3 (TNR3+). The CDR3 region is CSAGPPSQETQYF.